Shown below are 23 T cell receptor beta chains from a single sample sequenced in a study of OX40 agonist ivuxolimab in advanced cancers. Clones were sequenced by immunoSEQ multiplex PCR, and TCRdb holds only the in-frame ones, with some missing. The sample consists of 100,000 to 150,000 clones, just under 95% of them appearing once. The specimen comprised CD4+ or CD8+ T cells sorted from blood, sampled in a trial of the OX40 agonist ivuxolimab. The receptors derive from an adult with an advanced solid tumor such as melanoma, head and neck, liver or kidney cancer.

The chain combines TRBV27 with TRBJ2-1; tentatively, D is TRBD1 or TRBD2 (5 bases each). The CDR3 loop spans 13 amino acids. Trimming removed 2 bases from V and 9 bases from J, with 11 bases in between. CDR1 and CDR2 from the germline V gene are MNHEY and SMNVEV (reference sequence). In DNA, the CDR3 is TGTGCCAGCAGTTTAGCCTTGGGGACTGAGCAGTTCTTC. Translation gives CASSLALGTEQFF.

V gene TRBV30 combines with J gene TRBJ1-3; TRBD1 matches at 9 bases. The germline V gene has CDR1 GTSNPN and CDR2 SVGIG (reference sequence). This CDR3 region has 16 residues. Trimming took 2 bases from V and 9 from J; bases not matched to a gene: 14. The CDR3 DNA reads as TGTGCCTGGAGTATATCTGGGACAGGGACCGGCGGCACCATATATTTT. This encodes CAWSISGTGTGGTIYF.

Turning to this clone: The missing conserved phenylalanine or tryptophan at the end of this CDR3 makes a read error likely. The DNA is left out, because the CDR3 cannot be placed on it with certainty; the CDR3 is given as TCRdb lists it. The rearrangement joins TRBV13 to TRBJ1-2; no DNA check was done on the table's D call, TRBD1. In germline, CDR1 is PRHDT, CDR2 FYEKMQ (reference sequence). A total of 11 residues make up the CDR3, ends included. The CDR3 loop reads CASSTNRGLAI.

The chain joins TRBV7-9 to TRBJ2-1; 10 bases match TRBD2. Germline-derived CDR1 and CDR2 are SEHNR and FQNEAQ (reference sequence). This CDR3 is 15 amino acids long. The V and J ends lost 5 bases and 5 bases, in that order; junction bases with no gene match: 6. The CDR3 here is CASSQLAGLNNEQFF. In DNA form, the CDR3 reads TGTGCCAGCAGCCAACTAGCGGGACTTAACAATGAGCAGTTCTTC.

V and J are TRBV7-6 and TRBJ2-1; D might be TRBD2 (6 bases). The CDR3 runs 13 residues. The germline V and J ends were trimmed by 5 bases and 6 bases, with 11 bases remaining between them. Germline loops: CDR1 SGHVS, CDR2 FNYEAQ. CDR3 protein: CASSPGGANEQFF. Here the CDR3 DNA reads TGTGCCAGCAGCCCAGGAGGGGCCAATGAGCAGTTCTTC.

The V call is TRBV19, the J call TRBJ1-5; TRBD1 aligns across 8 bases. With 5 bases clipped from V and 7 bases from J, the junction kept 19 bases outside the gene matches. The CDR3 extends over 18 amino acids. Germline V CDR1 and CDR2: LNHDA, SQIVND (reference sequence). The CDR3 here is CASSPWGPGQVGKQPQHF. The CDR3, as DNA: TGTGCCAGTAGTCCCTGGGGTCCGGGACAGGTGGGAAAACAGCCCCAGCATTTT. Full variable domain (rest looked up from reference TRBV19 and TRBJ1-5): DGGITQSPKYLFRKEGQNVTLSCEQNLNHDAMYWYRQDPGQGLRLIYYSQIVNDFQKGDIAEGYSVSREKKESFPLTVTSAQKNPTAFYLCASSPWGPGQVGKQPQHFGDGTRLSIL.

This rearrangement joins TRBV7-6 to TRBJ2-5, with 7 nucleotides matching TRBD2. The CDR3 is 17 residues long. The ends lost 0 bases at V and 5 bases at J; junction bases unmatched: 12. Looked up from germline, CDR1 is SGHVS and CDR2 is FNYEAQ. The CDR3 protein is CASSLAPTAGVTETQYF. As DNA, the CDR3 is TGTGCCAGCAGCTTAGCGCCCACCGCGGGAGTGACGGAGACCCAGTACTTC. Together with reference TRBV7-6 and TRBJ2-5, the CDR3 gives the full variable domain: GAGVSQSPRYKVTKRGQDVALRCDPISGHVSLYWYRQALGQGPEFLTYFNYEAQQDKSGLPNDRFSAERPEGSISTLTIQRTEQRDSAMYRCASSLAPTAGVTETQYFGPGTRLLVL.

The rearrangement uses TRBV5-1 and TRBJ2-7; a weak D match, TRBD2 (5 bases). CDR1 is SGHRS and CDR2 is YFSETQ in the germline V gene. The CDR3 sequence is 14 residues long. V lost 3 bases, J lost 5 bases, and 15 bases lay in between. The CDR3 sequence: CASSSEVGSHEQYF. The CDR3, as DNA: TGCGCCAGCAGCTCGGAGGTGGGTTCCCACGAGCAGTACTTC. Full variable domain (missing parts from reference TRBV5-1 and TRBJ2-7): KAGVTQTPRYLIKTRGQQVTLSCSPISGHRSVSWYQQTPGQGLQFLFEYFSETQRNKGNFPGRFSGRQFSNSRSEMNVSTLELGDSALYLCASSSEVGSHEQYFGPGTRLTVT.

The chain links TRBV6-4 to TRBJ2-3, with D perhaps matching TRBD2 (6 bases). The CDR3 is made up of 12 amino acids. Looked up from germline, CDR1 is MRHNA and CDR2 is SNTAGT. V shed 1 base and J shed 13 bases, with 12 bases lying between them. The CDR3 loop reads CASSDYDGRKYF. As DNA, the CDR3 is TGTGCCAGCAGTGACTACGACGGGAGAAAGTATTTT.

The chain is built from TRBV6-6 and TRBJ2-3; tentatively, D is TRBD2 (6 bases). CDR1 MNHNY and CDR2 SVGAGI come from the germline V gene (reference sequence). The CDR3 contains 16 residues. Trimming removed 2 bases at V and 0 bases at J, with 12 bases between. The CDR3: CASSYRTITSTDTQYF. Here the CDR3 DNA reads TGTGCCAGCAGTTACCGGACTATAACTAGCACAGATACGCAGTATTTT.

This rearrangement joins TRBV5-6 to TRBJ2-3; TRBD1 or TRBD2 may be the D gene (5 bases each). CDR1 and CDR2 from the germline V gene are SGHDT and YYEEEE. Trimming removed 4 bases at V and 2 bases at J, with 11 bases between. The CDR3 extends over 14 amino acids. CDR3 coding DNA: TGTGCCAGCAGCCCGGGGACCCTCACAGATACGCAGTATTTT. It codes for CASSPGTLTDTQYF.

The rearrangement uses TRBV5-8 and TRBJ2-7; the D gene is possibly TRBD2 (6 bases). Germline values: CDR1 SGHTS, CDR2 YDEGEE. The V end was cut by 6 bases, the J end by 2 bases, with 15 bases between. This CDR3 spans 14 amino acids. The CDR3 loop reads CASKRTGLTYEQYF. The CDR3 bases are TGTGCCAGCAAGAGGACGGGACTTACCTACGAGCAGTACTTC. The full variable domain, its missing parts supplied by reference TRBV5-8 and TRBJ2-7, is EAGVTQSPTHLIKTRGQQATLRCSPISGHTSVYWYQQALGLGLQFLLWYDEGEERNRGNFPPRFSGRQFPNYSSELNVNALELEDSALYLCASKRTGLTYEQYFGPGTRLTVT.

The chain is built from TRBV29-1 and TRBJ2-7; D possibly corresponds to TRBD1 (6 bases). The CDR3 consists of 12 residues. V dropped 8 bases and J dropped 2 bases, with 13 bases sitting between them. In germline, CDR1 is SQVTM, CDR2 ANQGSEA. The CDR3 is CSTLTGAYEQYF. In DNA form, the CDR3 reads TGCAGCACCCTGACAGGCGCCTACGAGCAGTACTTC.

The chain uses TRBV5-1 and TRBJ2-3; D might be TRBD1 (6 bases). V was clipped by 7 bases and J by 5 bases, with 20 bases between them. The germline V gene encodes CDR1 SGHRS and CDR2 YFSETQ. The CDR3 has 15 residues. CDR3 in DNA: TGCGCCAGCCAAGAAATCCCCCACAGGGTAGATACGCAGTATTTT. Translation gives CASQEIPHRVDTQYF.

The genes are TRBV19 and TRBJ1-2; weak D call: TRBD1 (6 bases). The germline V and J ends were trimmed by 7 bases and 3 bases, with 6 bases remaining between them. Germline-derived CDR1 and CDR2 are LNHDA and SQIVND (reference sequence). The CDR3 loop spans 11 amino acids. This chain's CDR3 is CASTGDYGYTF. Here the CDR3 DNA reads TGTGCCAGTACAGGGGACTATGGCTACACCTTC. Full variable domain (remainder filled in from reference TRBV19 and TRBJ1-2): DGGITQSPKYLFRKEGQNVTLSCEQNLNHDAMYWYRQDPGQGLRLIYYSQIVNDFQKGDIAEGYSVSREKKESFPLTVTSAQKNPTAFYLCASTGDYGYTFGSGTRLTVV.

The rearrangement links TRBV18 to TRBJ2-5; D not resolved. The CDR3 covers 13 residues. V lost 2 bases to trimming and J lost 5 bases, with 9 bases between them. Germline V gives CDR1 KGHSH, CDR2 LQKENI. For the CDR3, the DNA is TGTGCCAGCTCACCAGTCCCCGGGGAGACCCAGTACTTC. Protein sequence: CASSPVPGETQYF.

V and J are TRBV18 and TRBJ1-1; D is unresolved. The V end was cut by 2 bases, the J end by 5 bases, with 12 bases between. The CDR3 runs to 14 residues. Germline CDR1 KGHSH, CDR2 LQKENI. For the CDR3, the DNA is TGTGCCAGCTCACCAGGTGCTGGTCGGACTGAAGCTTTCTTT. Protein sequence: CASSPGAGRTEAFF. Variable domain in full (rest from reference TRBV18 and TRBJ1-1): NAGVMQNPRHLVRRRGQEARLRCSPMKGHSHVYWYRQLPEEGLKFMVYLQKENIIDESGMPKERFSAEFPKEGPSILRIQQVVRGDSAAYFCASSPGAGRTEAFFGQGTRLTVV.

The count of this clone is one. The rearrangement links TRBV4-2 to TRBJ2-5; 11 bases match TRBD2. CDR3 length equals 18 residues. Per the germline V gene, CDR1 is LGHNA and CDR2 is YNFKEQ. The trim removed 0 bases at V and 4 bases at J, leaving 10 bases unmatched. The CDR3 sequence is CASSQETRASGRPETQYF. The CDR3 bases are TGTGCCAGCAGCCAAGAAACCCGGGCTAGCGGGAGGCCAGAGACCCAGTACTTC.

The chain recombines TRBV14 with TRBJ2-5, with no clear D. The germline V gene has CDR1 SGHDN and CDR2 FVKESK. The V and J ends lost 4 bases and 5 bases respectively, with 11 bases between them. CDR3 length: 13 residues. CDR3 nucleotides: TGTGCCAGCAGCCTTAACTACCGGGAGACCCAGTACTTC. Protein sequence: CASSLNYRETQYF.

V usage is TRBV11-3 and J usage is TRBJ2-4; D gene unclear. The CDR3 loop spans 13 amino acids. Per germline, CDR1 SGHNT and CDR2 YENEEA. V was pared by 0 bases and J by 0 bases, with 0 bases between. The CDR3 here is CASSLEAKNIQYF. CDR3 coding DNA: TGTGCCAGCAGCTTAGAAGCCAAAAACATTCAGTACTTC.

The chain uses TRBV28 and TRBJ2-5, with D possibly being TRBD1 (6 bases). The J call may be mistaken, given a closer DNA end match to TRBJ2-7. The CDR3 loop spans 14 amino acids. Germline loops: CDR1 MDHEN, CDR2 SYDVKM. CDR3 protein: CASRSQGNPYEQYF. DNA of the CDR3: TGTGCCAGCAGGTCACAGGGAAACCCCTACGAGCAGTACTTC.

The chain combines TRBV11-3 with TRBJ2-7, with D possibly matching TRBD2 (6 bases). The CDR3 is 13 amino acids. V was pared by 5 bases and J by 3 bases, with 11 bases between. In germline, CDR1 is SGHNT, CDR2 YENEEA. The CDR3 nucleotides read TGTGCCAGCAGCAAAGGGGACTTCTACGAGCAGTACTTC. It specifies CASSKGDFYEQYF.

This rearrangement joins TRBV30 to TRBJ2-5; D is perhaps TRBD1 (6 bases). Germline CDR1 GTSNPN, CDR2 SVGIG (reference sequence). The CDR3 sequence is 16 residues long. V lost 3 bases, J lost 5 bases, and 22 bases lay in between. The CDR3 DNA sequence: TGTGCCTGGAGCCCGGGACATACCTCCGGGATTGAGACCCAGTACTTC. Residues: CAWSPGHTSGIETQYF.